This T cell receptor (beta chain) originates from a study of cytomegalovirus exposure and HLA in healthy donors. Vbeta (60) and Jbeta (13) primers were used in the PCR. Assay used: immunoSEQ multiplex PCR; TCRdb lists only in-frame clones, some missing. The profile shows fewer than 120,000 clones, around 83% of them singletons. Note on this clone: Antigen unknown.

Study-level findings and limits: Per published reports, the classifier diagnosed cytomegalovirus status with high specificity and sensitivity. The study labeled more than 150 TCR beta chains cytomegalovirus-associated. A few V segments could not be told apart, such as TRBV6-2 and TRBV6-3, and were left out.

Germline CDR1 reads MNHNY; CDR2 reads SVGAGI (reference sequence). The CDR3 length is 13 residues. V was clipped by 7 bases and J by 5 bases, with 9 bases between them. This cohort consisted of healthy bone marrow donors. The J gene is TRBJ1-6, the V gene TRBV6-6; the D is unclear. The clonotype was recovered from a woman aged 55-70 years in good health and CMV-seropositive. Sequences were obtained from PBMCs. The CDR3 DNA sequence: TGTGCCAGCACTACGGTTAATAATTCACCCCTCCACTTT. Translating it yields CASTTVNNSPLHF.